What follows is one TCR beta chain and its context. The data stem from a study of T cell responses to AZD1222 COVID-19 vaccine. TCRdb keeps only in-frame clones here, not all; method: immunoSEQ multiplex PCR. The sample gives 95,000 to 150,000 clones, around 92% of which show up once; over 7.5% is in the top ten. Losses at the gene ends were 5 bases for V and 13 bases for J; bases not matched to a gene: 9. The CDR3 length is 12 residues. The germline CDR1 and CDR2 sequences are SGHAT and FQNNGV. The sample was peripheral blood, taken 28 days after the second AZD1222 dose. The chain is built from TRBV11-2 and TRBJ1-2, with 8 bases fitting TRBD1. This sequence originates from an adult who received the AZD1222 COVID-19 vaccine. The CDR3 region is CASSLGQGSVTF. CDR3 DNA: TGTGCCAGCAGCCTAGGACAGGGTTCCGTCACCTTC.